The 30 T cell receptor beta chains below were found in one sample sequenced in a study of cytomegalovirus exposure and HLA in healthy donors (dated by TCRdb to about 2017). Libraries came from the immunoSEQ multiplex PCR assay. For the multiplex PCR, a mixture combining 60 forward primers for TCR Vbeta segments and 13 reverse primers for TCR Jbeta segments was used. TCRdb took this table from immuneACCESS and kept in-frame rearrangements with V and J called. Such tables lack part of the clones; where checked against another copy, unresolved V genes explain under half of the gap, and the rest is unexplained. Across this sample there are a few hundred thousand clones, with about 74% seen only once. The top ten constitute 15% to 19% of the sample. The sequenced material came from PBMCs. These receptors all stem from a man between 35 and 55 years old in good health and CMV-seronegative.

The chain uses TRBV9 and TRBJ2-2; tentatively, D is TRBD1 (6 bases). Germline V gene lookup returns CDR1 SGDLS and CDR2 YYNGEE. Trimming removed 0 bases from V and 7 bases from J, with 10 bases in between. The CDR3 extends over 14 amino acids. The CDR3 reads CASSVVGGSGELFF. For the CDR3, the DNA is TGTGCCAGCAGCGTAGTAGGGGGTAGCGGGGAGCTGTTTTTT.

The V gene is TRBV7-2, the J gene TRBJ1-2, with 7 nucleotides matching TRBD1. Trimming took 2 bases from V and 5 from J; bases not matched to a gene: 11. The CDR3 runs to 16 residues. CDR1 and CDR2 from the germline V gene are SGHTA and FQGNSA. The CDR3 DNA is TGTGCCAGCAGCTTATTAGGACAGGCTCTGGGATATGGCTACACCTTC. Translated: CASSLLGQALGYGYTF.

The chain is built from TRBV27 and TRBJ1-5; TRBD1 matches 10 bases. The trim removed 6 bases at V and 6 bases at J, leaving 5 bases unmatched. Per germline, CDR1 MNHEY and CDR2 SMNVEV (reference sequence). CDR3 length: 14 amino acids. The CDR3 region is CASRTTGGSQPQHF. The CDR3 DNA reads TGTGCCAGCAGGACGACAGGGGGCAGTCAGCCCCAGCATTTT.

The V call is TRBV27, the J call TRBJ2-1; 10 positions match TRBD2. The germline V gene encodes CDR1 MNHEY and CDR2 SMNVEV (reference sequence). Trimming took 5 bases from V and 8 from J; bases not matched to a gene: 6. This CDR3 comprises 14 residues. CDR3 sequence: CASSPSGRTHEQFF. The CDR3 DNA sequence: TGTGCCAGCAGTCCTAGCGGGAGAACCCATGAGCAGTTCTTC.

The genes are TRBV5-1 and TRBJ1-3, with a weak D call TRBD1 (5 bases). The germline V and J ends were trimmed by 0 bases and 4 bases, with 5 bases remaining between them. This CDR3 spans 13 amino acids. Germline V CDR1 and CDR2: SGHRS, YFSETQ. DNA for the CDR3: TGCGCCAGCAGCTTGGCAGGGGGAAACACCATATATTTT. Its translation: CASSLAGGNTIYF.

V and J are TRBV27 and TRBJ1-1; TRBD1 aligns across 7 bases. V dropped 4 bases and J dropped 1; count of bases not matched to a gene: 9. This CDR3 spans 16 amino acids. The germline CDR1 and CDR2 sequences are MNHEY and SMNVEV (reference sequence). CDR3 region: CASSSNTGDENTEAFF. The DNA for the CDR3 is TGTGCCAGCAGTTCGAACACAGGGGACGAGAACACTGAAGCTTTCTTT.

The chain uses TRBV29-1 and TRBJ2-5; 13 bases align to TRBD2. Looked up from germline, CDR1 is SQVTM and CDR2 is ANQGSEA. V shed 6 bases, J shed 11 bases, and the junction held 12 bases outside the gene matches. This CDR3 is built from 14 residues. DNA for the CDR3: TGCAGCGTAATGGGACTAGCGGGGTTCGGAGAGCAGTACTTC. Encoded protein: CSVMGLAGFGEQYF.

The J gene is TRBJ2-2, the V gene TRBV2; TRBD1 aligns across 9 bases. The CDR3 has 15 amino acids. J lost 5 bases, V lost 10 bases, and 11 bases had no gene match. The germline V gene has CDR1 SNHLY and CDR2 FYNNEI. CDR3: CANLLGTGLTGELFF. CDR3 nucleotide sequence: TGTGCCAACTTACTCGGGACAGGGCTAACCGGGGAGCTGTTTTTT. Filled out from reference TRBV2 and TRBJ2-2, the complete variable domain reads EPEVTQTPSHQVTQMGQEVILRCVPISNHLYFYWYRQILGQKVEFLVSFYNNEISEKSEIFDDQFSVERPDGSNFTLKIRSTKLEDSAMYFCANLLGTGLTGELFFGEGSRLTVL.

The chain combines TRBV21-1 with TRBJ2-1; the table's D gene call, TRBD2, was not cross checked with the DNA. TRBV21-1 is assigned pseudogene status. The CDR3 has 16 amino acids. The CDR3 DNA follows: TGTGCCAGCAGCATACTACTAGCGGGATTTGGCAATGAGCAGTTCTTC. Translation gives CASSILLAGFGNEQFF.

This clone occurred once. The chain carries TRBV9 and TRBJ1-2, with TRBD1 matching 11 bases. CDR3 size: 16 residues. CDR1 and CDR2 (germline): SGDLS, YYNGEE. With 4 bases clipped from V and 2 bases from J, the junction kept 7 bases outside the gene matches. The CDR3 DNA reads TGTGCCAGCAGCTTGGACCGGGACAGGGGGAACTATGGCTACACCTTC. Translating gives CASSLDRDRGNYGYTF.

The gene calls are TRBV7-3 and TRBJ2-7, with TRBD1 matching 10 bases. The length of the CDR3 is 15 residues. The V gene's germline CDR1 is SGHTA and CDR2 FQGTGA. The J segment lost 0 bases and the V segment lost 5 bases, leaving 4 bases of the junction unmatched. CDR3 coding DNA: TGTGCCAGCAGCGACGGGACAGGGGCCTCCTACGAGCAGTACTTC. Residues: CASSDGTGASYEQYF.

V gene TRBV5-1 combines with J gene TRBJ2-1; 11 bases match TRBD1. J lost 4 bases, V lost 4 bases, and 19 bases had no gene match. CDR3 size: 20 residues. The germline V gene encodes CDR1 SGHRS and CDR2 YFSETQ. The CDR3 DNA reads as TGCGCCAGCAGCCCTCCGGGACAGGGGGGGAACTGGCGGGGTTACAATGAGCAGTTCTTC. It is translated as CASSPPGQGGNWRGYNEQFF.

J is TRBJ2-2 and V is TRBV14, with 10 bases aligning to TRBD1. J lost 5 bases, V lost 4 bases, and 7 bases had no gene match. There are 16 residues in the CDR3. Per germline, CDR1 SGHDN and CDR2 FVKESK. The CDR3 loop is CASSRIGTGVTGELFF. CDR3 in DNA: TGTGCCAGCAGCCGGATCGGGACAGGGGTTACCGGGGAGCTGTTTTTT.

This clone was counted only a few times. Other nucleotide sequences from this sample produce the same CDR3. The chain carries TRBV7-3 and TRBJ1-1, with 8 bases matching TRBD1. Germline CDR1 and CDR2: SGHTA and FQGTGA. The J segment lost 1 base and the V segment lost 5 bases, leaving 3 bases of the junction unmatched. The length of the CDR3 is 14 residues. The CDR3 sequence is CASSPGQGNTEAFF. The CDR3 region has the DNA TGTGCCAGCAGCCCCGGACAGGGGAACACTGAAGCTTTCTTT.

The chain joins TRBV9 to TRBJ1-1; unclear D gene. Trimming took 0 bases from V and 7 from J, leaving 13 bases between them. CDR1 is SGDLS, CDR2 YYNGEE, per germline. The CDR3 totals 14 residues. The CDR3 here is CASSVGVVPNEAFF. CDR3 nucleotide sequence: TGTGCCAGCAGCGTAGGTGTGGTTCCTAATGAAGCTTTCTTT.

The J gene is TRBJ2-3, the V gene TRBV7-6; 9 positions match TRBD2. The CDR3 contains 16 residues. Germline V lookup: CDR1 SGHVS, CDR2 FNYEAQ. V shed 2 bases, J shed 0 bases, and the junction held 3 bases outside the gene matches. Here the CDR3 DNA reads TGTGCCAGCAGCTTATGGCGGGGGGGGAGCACAGATACGCAGTATTTT. Its protein is CASSLWRGGSTDTQYF.

The chain recombines TRBV10-1 with TRBJ2-1; D is perhaps TRBD2 (5 bases). Deletions cut 3 bases from V and 10 bases from J, with 10 bases between. The CDR3 contains 12 residues. CDR1 and CDR2 (germline): WNHNN, SYGVQD (reference sequence). The CDR3: CASSDPGGEQFF. Written as DNA, the CDR3 is TGCGCCAGCAGTGATCCCGGCGGGGAGCAGTTCTTC.

J is TRBJ1-6 and V is TRBV2, with 7 nucleotides matching TRBD1. Germline V gives CDR1 SNHLY, CDR2 FYNNEI. Trimming at V came to 7 bases and at J to 5 bases, leaving 5 bases not matched to a gene. The CDR3 is 14 residues long. CDR3 sequence reads: CASKRDRDNSPLHF. The CDR3 DNA reads as TGTGCCAGCAAACGGGACAGAGATAATTCACCCCTCCACTTT.

V and J are TRBV7-8 and TRBJ2-3; D is possibly TRBD2 (6 bases). The CDR3 totals 17 residues. V lost 3 bases and J 5 bases, leaving 21 bases between the germline ends. Looked up from germline, CDR1 is SGHVS and CDR2 is FQNEAQ. The CDR3, as DNA: TGTGCCAGCAGCTTCAGGCCGCCCCGGGAGCTGGGAGATACGCAGTATTTT. This codes for CASSFRPPRELGDTQYF.

The CDR3 reads CASSSPTVVADTQYF. CDR3 nucleotide sequence: TGTGCCAGCTCATCTCCGACAGTAGTGGCAGATACGCAGTATTTT. The rearrangement joins TRBV18 to TRBJ2-3; D possibly corresponds to TRBD1 (5 bases). The CDR3 runs to 15 residues. The germline CDR1 and CDR2 sequences are KGHSH and LQKENI. V lost 5 bases, J lost 4 bases, and 16 bases lay in between.

This clone was picked up one time. V and J are TRBV7-2 and TRBJ2-3; 12 nucleotides agree with TRBD2. V lost 1 base, J lost 4 bases, and 12 bases stayed unmatched. In germline, CDR1 is SGHTA, CDR2 FQGNSA. This CDR3 spans 19 amino acids. DNA of the CDR3: TGTGCCAGCAGCTTAGAACTAGCGGGGGGAATCGGGAAGTCAGATACGCAGTATTTT. It translates to CASSLELAGGIGKSDTQYF.

This chain links TRBV5-1 with TRBJ2-3; D not resolved. Germline CDR1 is SGHRS and CDR2 is YFSETQ. Trimming removed 0 bases from V and 6 bases from J, with 11 bases in between. CDR3 length: 14 residues. This CDR3 is CASSLGAPRDTQYF. The CDR3 coding sequence is TGCGCCAGCAGCTTGGGGGCCCCTCGGGATACGCAGTATTTT.

This clone was seen more than once but under ten times. The V and J genes are TRBV7-9 and TRBJ2-7; 7 positions match TRBD1. The CDR3 covers 14 residues. Per the germline V gene, CDR1 is SEHNR and CDR2 is FQNEAQ (reference sequence). Unmatched junction bases numbered 6, after V lost 5 bases and J lost 2 bases. Written as DNA, the CDR3 is TGTGCCAGCAGCCCACCGGGACAGACCTACGAGCAGTACTTC. Translating it yields CASSPPGQTYEQYF.

This chain links TRBV28 with TRBJ2-1, with TRBD2 matching 10 bases. The CDR3 length is 15 residues. From germline, CDR1 is MDHEN and CDR2 SYDVKM. V lost 3 bases to trimming and J lost 10 bases; unmatched junction nucleotides: 9. CDR3 amino acids: CASSFRLAGAREQFF. The DNA for the CDR3 is TGTGCCAGCAGTTTTCGGCTAGCGGGAGCTAGAGAGCAGTTCTTC.

The rearrangement uses TRBV2 and TRBJ2-7, with TRBD2 identical over 13 bases. The CDR3 totals 15 residues. V shed 2 bases and J 7 bases; nucleotides not matched to a gene: 5. CDR1 and CDR2 from the germline V gene are SNHLY and FYNNEI. The CDR3 DNA reads as TGTGCCAGCAGTGAAACTAGCGGGAGGGCTGAAGAGCAGTACTTC. Translated: CASSETSGRAEEQYF.

Comments on this clone: One junction end does not reproduce the germline sequence, and a read error may be involved. The rearrangement uses TRBV7-9 and TRBJ1-1; D uncertain. Germline V gene sequence: CDR1 SEHNR, CDR2 FQNEAQ (reference sequence). The CDR3 is 15 residues long. For the CDR3, the DNA is TGTTCCAGCAGCTTAGATTACGGGTTGAACACTGAAGCTTTCTTT. Protein: CSSSLDYGLNTEAFF.

The V and J genes are TRBV9 and TRBJ2-1; D is perhaps TRBD1 (6 bases). The CDR3 is 13 residues long. CDR1 is SGDLS and CDR2 is YYNGEE in the germline V gene. Trimming removed 7 bases from V and 7 bases from J, with 15 bases in between. CDR3 bases: TGTGCCAGCTCCCTAGAAGGGGGTAATGAGCAGTTCTTC. It specifies CASSLEGGNEQFF.

The V call is TRBV27, the J call TRBJ1-2; D might be TRBD1 (5 bases). The CDR3 loop spans 13 amino acids. The V gene lost 3 bases and the J gene lost 4 bases, with 9 bases spanning the gap. Germline V lookup: CDR1 MNHEY, CDR2 SMNVEV (reference sequence). The CDR3 protein is CASSLGGGYGYTF. CDR3 nucleotide sequence: TGTGCCAGCAGTTTGGGGGGTGGCTATGGCTACACCTTC.

The chain uses TRBV6-5 and TRBJ1-1; the D gene is possibly TRBD1 (5 bases). The length of the CDR3 is 14 residues. Germline V gives CDR1 MNHEY, CDR2 SVGAGI. V was pared by 3 bases and J by 3 bases, with 11 bases between. In DNA, the CDR3 is TGTGCCAGCAGTTATATCGGGGGGGACACTGAAGCTTTCTTT. Translated: CASSYIGGDTEAFF.

As for this clone: The junction departs from the called germline gene at one end, perhaps through a read error. This rearrangement joins TRBV7-9 to TRBJ1-1; 9 positions agree with TRBD1. The germline V gene has CDR1 SEHNR and CDR2 FQNEAQ (reference sequence). The CDR3 is 14 amino acids. This CDR3 reads CSSSPGTGIPEAFF. CDR3 sequence (DNA): TGTTCCAGCAGCCCAGGGACAGGGATCCCTGAAGCTTTCTTT. The full variable domain, rest sourced from reference TRBV7-9 and TRBJ1-1, is DTGVSQNPRHKITKRGQNVTFRCDPISEHNRLYWYRQTLGQGPEFLTYFQNEAQLEKSRLLSDRFSAERPKGSFSTLEIQRTEQGDSAMYLCSSSPGTGIPEAFFGQGTRLTVV.